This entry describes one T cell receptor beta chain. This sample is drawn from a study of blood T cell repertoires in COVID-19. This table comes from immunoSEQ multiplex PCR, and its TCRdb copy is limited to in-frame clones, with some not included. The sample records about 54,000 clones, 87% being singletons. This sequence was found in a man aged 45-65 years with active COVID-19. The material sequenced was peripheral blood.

The CDR3 nucleotides are TGTGCTAGTGGCTTAGTCGATGAGCAGTTCTTC. As protein: CASGLVDEQFF. The chain combines TRBV12-5 with TRBJ2-1; D unresolved. V was clipped by 6 bases and J by 8 bases, with 8 bases between them. The germline gives CDR1 LGHNT, CDR2 FRNRAP. CDR3 length: 11 residues.